This T cell receptor (beta chain) emerged from a study of T cell clonality in common variable immunodeficiency. Repertoires were generated with immunoSEQ multiplex PCR, while TCRdb's copy carries only in-frame clones and drops some. In total the sample includes fewer than 35,000 clones, none of them seen once. In regard to this clone: The antigen is not known. The observed sequence ends 3 residues before the CDR3 terminus, with the missing tail filled in from the germline J gene.

The study, taken as a whole, reports: Reportedly, TCR beta sequences from common variable immunodeficiency showed fewer deletions and N-nucleotide insertions.

Trimming removed 1 base from V and 0 bases from J; junction bases left unmatched: 0. CDR1 and CDR2 from the germline V gene are GTSNPN and SVGIG (reference sequence). The CDR3 has 15 residues. Sequenced input: peripheral blood mononuclear cells. The receptor comes from a human donor with common variable immunodeficiency. V usage is TRBV30 and J usage is TRBJ1-4; 9 bases fit TRBD1. The sequenced CDR3 bases are TGTGCCTGGAGTGGACAGGGGGCAACTAATGAAAAA. Its protein product is CAWSGQGATNEK. The CDR3, in full, reads CAWSGQGATNEKLFF.